Included here is one T cell receptor beta chain sequence, with context. The data belong to a study of early stage breast cancer tumors. As for the study in general: Under 10 ER+/PR+/HER2- tumors were invasive ductal; four were invasive lobular.

Profiled with immunoSEQ multiplex PCR; TCRdb holds only in-frame clones, not every one. Counted here are around 28,000 clones, approximately 70% occurring once; the ten biggest clones make up 10%. The CDR3 runs to 15 residues. The V and J ends lost 6 bases and 7 bases respectively, with 18 bases between them. From germline, CDR1 is LNHDA and CDR2 SQIVND (reference sequence). Sequences were obtained from breast tumor tissue. The V gene is TRBV19, the J gene TRBJ1-4; no firm D call. This clonotype was obtained from a person aged 30-39 years with breast cancer. The CDR3 DNA reads as TGTGCCAGTAGCGGATGGCAGGCCCAGATTGAAAAACTGTTTTTT. It translates to CASSGWQAQIEKLFF. Full variable domain (missing parts from reference TRBV19 and TRBJ1-4): DGGITQSPKYLFRKEGQNVTLSCEQNLNHDAMYWYRQDPGQGLRLIYYSQIVNDFQKGDIAEGYSVSREKKESFPLTVTSAQKNPTAFYLCASSGWQAQIEKLFFGSGTQLSVL.